This T cell receptor beta chain emerged from a study of chemoradiotherapy in HPV16-positive cancers. Study-wide context: Candidate HPV-specific clones and shared TCR motifs came from two HPV16-positive patients. Study conclusions and caveats: Non-HPV-specific T cells did not expand in tumors during treatment, whereas candidate HPV-specific clones and E7-related motifs did.

Worth noting for this clone: Its antigen remains unknown.

TCRdb's table, derived via immunoSEQ multiplex PCR, lists solely in-frame clones and lacks some. The table has about 13,000 clones, around 85% seen once. Samples were taken several times over chemoradiotherapy. This material consisted of blood, taken from a patient who underwent chemoradiotherapy. The TCR was taken from a human donor with HPV-associated anogenital cancer.

CDR3 sequence reads: CASSDPGGAKNIQYF. CDR3 sequence (DNA): TGCGCCAGCAGTGACCCGGGGGGGGCCAAAAACATTCAGTACTTC. V gene TRBV10-1 combines with J gene TRBJ2-4; TRBD2 matches 8 bases. Per the germline V gene, CDR1 is WNHNN and CDR2 is SYGVQD (reference sequence). Losses at the gene ends were 3 bases for V and 1 base for J; bases not matched to a gene: 2. This CDR3 is 15 amino acids long.